Listed below are T cell receptor beta chains from one sample, sequenced in a study of blood T cell repertoires in COVID-19. TCRdb keeps only in-frame clones here, not all; method: immunoSEQ multiplex PCR. The sample comprises fewer than 70,000 clones, 65% to 90% of which are singletons, and roughly 1.4% rests with the top ten. Sequencing input: peripheral blood. These receptors originate from a woman aged 55 to 70 with acute or convalescent COVID-19. The CDR3 runs from the conserved cysteine through the conserved F or W. The D gene is left open where the match is weak. Clone size is given for some rows only: seen once, a few or many times, or a class if the clone is expanded.

TGTGCCAGCAGTTTTCTCACTGAAGCTTTCTTT	CASSFLTEAFF	NA	TRBJ1-1	TRBV12-3/TRBV12-4	NA
TGTGCCACCAGTGATTCTGGGGGGGCGGAAGCTTTCTTT	CATSDSGGAEAFF	NA	TRBJ1-1	TRBV24-1	NA
TGTGCCAGCAGCAAAGGACAGGGGAGCAATTCACCCCTCCACTTT	CASSKGQGSNSPLHF	TRBD1	TRBJ1-6	TRBV13	NA
TGTGCCAGCAGTATCGGACAGATCAGCAATCAGCCCCAGCATTTT	CASSIGQISNQPQHF	NA	TRBJ1-5	TRBV28	NA
TGTGCCAGCTCCGATACGAGAGCTAACTATGGCTACACCTTC	CASSDTRANYGYTF	NA	TRBJ1-2	TRBV11-2	NA
TGTGCCAGCAGCTTGAACCAGGGCCTTATAGGAGCTTTCTTT	CASSLNQGLIGAFF	NA	TRBJ1-1	TRBV5-4	NA
TGTGCCAGCTCACCTGGGGGGTCTAATTCACCCCTCCACTTT	CASSPGGSNSPLHF	NA	TRBJ1-6	TRBV18	NA
TGTGCCAGCAGCCTGGGACTAGCGCCCGTCTACGAGCAGTACTTC	CASSLGLAPVYEQYF	TRBD2	TRBJ2-7	TRBV6-5	NA
TGCGCCAGCAGCTTGGGATACCTAGGGGCTAACACTGAAGCTTTCTTT	CASSLGYLGANTEAFF	NA	TRBJ1-1	TRBV5-1	NA
TGCAGTGCTAGTGAGAGATTACCGGGCTACACCTTC	CSASERLPGYTF	NA	TRBJ1-2	TRBV20-1	NA
TGTGCCAGCAGTACGAACCACAGGGGGCGAACTGGAAACACCATATATTTT	CASSTNHRGRTGNTIYF	TRBD1	TRBJ1-3	TRBV28	NA
TGTGCCACCAGTGGGCGGGCGAACACCGGGGAGCTGTTTTTT	CATSGRANTGELFF	NA	TRBJ2-2	TRBV24-1	NA
TGCGCCAGCAGCTTGGCTAGGGACAGGGGGTATGGCTACACCTTC	CASSLARDRGYGYTF	TRBD1	TRBJ1-2	TRBV5-1	NA
TGTGCCAGCAGTGAAAACGGGGGTATGCTGCAGTTCTTC	CASSENGGMLQFF	NA	TRBJ2-1	TRBV6-1	NA
TGTGCCAGCAGACTAGCCGGGACAGGGATTTTGGGCTACACCTTC	CASRLAGTGILGYTF	TRBD1	TRBJ1-2	TRBV6-5	NA
TGTGCCAGTAGGCAAACAGGTAGCAATTCACCCCTCCACTTT	CASRQTGSNSPLHF	NA	TRBJ1-6	TRBV19	NA
TGTGCCAGCAGCTCTAGACAGGGTTTGAACACTGAAGCTTTCTTT	CASSSRQGLNTEAFF	TRBD1	TRBJ1-1	TRBV5-4	few
TGTGCCAGCAGCTACAGGGGCCTCACCTACAATGAGCAGTTCTTC	CASSYRGLTYNEQFF	TRBD1	TRBJ2-1	TRBV5-6	NA
TGTGCCAGCAGCTTAGTCCCTAGCGGAGGGGGTGAGCAGTTCTTC	CASSLVPSGGGEQFF	NA	TRBJ2-1	TRBV11-3	NA
TGCGCCAGCAGCGTACAGGGGAACACTGAAGCTTTCTTT	CASSVQGNTEAFF	NA	TRBJ1-1	TRBV5-1	NA
TGTGCCACCAGTGATCAGGCCAGGGGCACAGATACGCAGTATTTT	CATSDQARGTDTQYF	NA	TRBJ2-3	TRBV24-1	NA
TGTGCCAGCAGCCCCACCAGGCCGGGACAGGGGGCTGGGGGCTACACCTTC	CASSPTRPGQGAGGYTF	TRBD1	TRBJ1-2	TRBV7-9	NA
TGTGCCAGCAGCTTACAGGGGGCGTTGGGTGAAAAACTGTTTTTT	CASSLQGALGEKLFF	TRBD1	TRBJ1-4	TRBV2	NA
TGCGCCAGCAGCTTGGGACAGGGCTCTCCAAACACTGAAGCTTTCTTT	CASSLGQGSPNTEAFF	TRBD1	TRBJ1-1	TRBV5-1	NA
TGTGCCAGCAGCTTAGGGGGTACAGGGGCGGTGGGTGACGGCTACACCTTC	CASSLGGTGAVGDGYTF	TRBD1	TRBJ1-2	TRBV7-2	once
TGTGCCAGCAGCGGACAGGGCGGCTACACCTTC	CASSGQGGYTF	TRBD1	TRBJ1-2	TRBV3-1/TRBV3-2	NA
TGTGCCAGCAGTGAAGGGATAAGGACAGGGGCGTGGACTGAAGCTTTCTTT	CASSEGIRTGAWTEAFF	TRBD1	TRBJ1-1	TRBV6-1	few
TGTGCCAGCTCACCACGCAGGGAATCAGATACGCAGTATTTT	CASSPRRESDTQYF	NA	TRBJ2-3	TRBV18	NA
TGTGCCAGCAGTGATTCCGCGGGGGCCGGGCTCTCGAGCTCCTACAATGAGCAGTTCTTC	CASSDSAGAGLSSSYNEQFF	NA	TRBJ2-1	TRBV2	NA
TGTGCCACCAGTGCTGGAAGGGGGTCGGACATTCAGTACTTC	CATSAGRGSDIQYF	NA	TRBJ2-4	TRBV24-1	NA
TGTGCCACCAGCAGAGGGGACAGGAATACGCAGTATTTT	CATSRGDRNTQYF	TRBD1	TRBJ2-3	TRBV15	NA
TGTGCCAGCAGCCAAGGGACAGGGGGCAATTCACCCCTCCACTTT	CASSQGTGGNSPLHF	TRBD1	TRBJ1-6	TRBV3-1/TRBV3-2	NA
TGTGCCAGCAGTTTACAACTCTCTAGTTCACCCCTCCACTTT	CASSLQLSSSPLHF	NA	TRBJ1-6	TRBV28	few
TGCGCCAGCTATGTTACGGGGGACCATTACGAGCAGTACTTC	CASYVTGDHYEQYF	NA	TRBJ2-7	TRBV23-1	NA
TGTGCCAGCAGTTCCCCCCCAGGGGCCTTACTCCAGCCCCAGCATTTT	CASSSPPGALLQPQHF	NA	TRBJ1-5	TRBV28	NA
TGTGCCAGCAGCCAAGCCAGGGGGGGAAACACCATATATTTT	CASSQARGGNTIYF	TRBD1	TRBJ1-3	TRBV3-1/TRBV3-2	NA
TGTGCCAGCAGCTTTTCGGGGAGCTATGGCTACACCTTC	CASSFSGSYGYTF	NA	TRBJ1-2	TRBV5-6	NA
TGTGCCAGCGGAGGGCAGCGGGGTTACGAGCAGTACTTC	CASGGQRGYEQYF	TRBD2	TRBJ2-7	TRBV6-5	NA
TGTGCCAGCAGTTTATCGACAGGCTACAATCAGCCCCAGCATTTT	CASSLSTGYNQPQHF	NA	TRBJ1-5	TRBV28	NA
TGTGCCAGCAGAAAGCGGGAGGCACAACGAGAGGAGCAGTTCTTC	CASRKREAQREEQFF	TRBD2	TRBJ2-1	TRBV3-1/TRBV3-2	NA
TGTGCCTGGAGTATAACGGGACTCCTTCATTTAAACCCTTCCGGGGAGCTGTTTTTT	CAWSITGLLHLNPSGELFF	NA	TRBJ2-2	TRBV30	NA
TGTGCCAGCAGGGGACAGGGTTTAGCCAAAAACATTCAGTACTTC	CASRGQGLAKNIQYF	TRBD1	TRBJ2-4	TRBV6-5	once
TGTGCCAGCAGCTTACCGAGGTCCTACAATGAGCAGTTCTTC	CASSLPRSYNEQFF	NA	TRBJ2-1	TRBV7-9	NA
TGTGCCAGTAGTCGGACAGGGGTTTTGAGGGGCTACACCTTC	CASSRTGVLRGYTF	TRBD1	TRBJ1-2	TRBV19	NA
TGTGCCAGCAGGGAGGGCAGGGCTACTGAAGCTTTCTTT	CASREGRATEAFF	NA	TRBJ1-1	TRBV27	NA
TGTGCCATCAGAACAGGGGGCAGGCCTGAAGCTTTCTTT	CAIRTGGRPEAFF	TRBD1	TRBJ1-1	TRBV10-3	NA
TGTGCCAGCAGCCAAGAGGGATGGGACAGGAACACCGGGGAGCTGTTTTTT	CASSQEGWDRNTGELFF	TRBD1	TRBJ2-2	TRBV3-1/TRBV3-2	few
TGTGCCAGCAGAAATACAGGGGTGAGGGGCTACACCTTC	CASRNTGVRGYTF	TRBD1	TRBJ1-2	TRBV28	NA